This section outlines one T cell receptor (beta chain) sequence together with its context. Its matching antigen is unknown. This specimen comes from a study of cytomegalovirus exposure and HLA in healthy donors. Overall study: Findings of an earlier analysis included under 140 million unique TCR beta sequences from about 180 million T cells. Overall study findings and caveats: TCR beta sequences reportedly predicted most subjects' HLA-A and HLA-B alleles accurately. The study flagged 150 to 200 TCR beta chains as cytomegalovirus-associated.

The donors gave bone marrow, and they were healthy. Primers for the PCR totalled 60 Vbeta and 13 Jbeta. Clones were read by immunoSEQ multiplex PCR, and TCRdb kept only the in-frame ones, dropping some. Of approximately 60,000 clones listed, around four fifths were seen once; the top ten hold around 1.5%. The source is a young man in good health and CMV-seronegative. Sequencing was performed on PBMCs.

DNA of the CDR3: TGTGCCAGCAGCTCGCAGGGGCTAGCTTTCTTT. Its translation: CASSSQGLAFF. The rearrangement uses TRBV7-3 and TRBJ1-1; the D gene is possibly TRBD1 (6 bases). This CDR3 region has 11 residues. Per the germline V gene, CDR1 is SGHTA and CDR2 is FQGTGA. V lost 4 bases and J lost 10, with 10 bases in between.